The rows below give T cell receptor beta chains drawn from one sample of a study of cytotoxic CD8 clonotypes in ibrutinib-treated CLL. Only in-frame clones appear in the TCRdb table, and some are missing; sequencing was by immunoSEQ multiplex PCR. In the table there are 40,000 or so clones, roughly 50% of which are singletons. Sequenced material: PBMCs, taken before ibrutinib treatment. These receptors originate from a human donor with chronic lymphocytic leukemia. The conserved cysteine and the conserved F or W are not part of the CDR3 here. The order of the fields is V gene, clone size, J gene, CDR3 protein. Rows give clone size only sometimes, using once, few, many, or a class for an expanded clone.

V gene: TRBV7-2
clone size: NA
J gene: TRBJ2-3
CDR3 protein: ASRQAGSTDTQY

V gene: TRBV7-6
clone size: NA
J gene: TRBJ1-3
CDR3 protein: ASSNSGNSGNTIY

V gene: TRBV6-5
clone size: few
J gene: TRBJ2-1
CDR3 protein: ASSYSRGLAYNEQF

V gene: TRBV29-1
clone size: NA
J gene: TRBJ2-1
CDR3 protein: SVEPTRVSYNEQF

V gene: TRBV21-1
clone size: NA
J gene: TRBJ2-7
CDR3 protein: ASSNLDRGAYEQY

V gene: TRBV7-8
clone size: NA
J gene: TRBJ1-6
CDR3 protein: ASSLEIVGTGNSPLH

V gene: TRBV10-1
clone size: NA
J gene: TRBJ1-3
CDR3 protein: ASSSGSGNTIY

V gene: TRBV10-3
clone size: NA
J gene: TRBJ2-5
CDR3 protein: ATVSGTSGGAGETQY

V gene: TRBV7-3
clone size: few
J gene: TRBJ2-7
CDR3 protein: ASSSGRGRIYEQY

V gene: TRBV10-3
clone size: few
J gene: TRBJ2-3
CDR3 protein: AISESERGTDTQY

V gene: TRBV2
clone size: NA
J gene: TRBJ2-1
CDR3 protein: ASSEEVARLNEQF

V gene: TRBV19
clone size: once
J gene: TRBJ2-2
CDR3 protein: ASSATVQNTGELF

V gene: TRBV6-5
clone size: NA
J gene: TRBJ1-3
CDR3 protein: ASSHSTGMSGNTIY

V gene: TRBV4-1
clone size: once
J gene: TRBJ2-4
CDR3 protein: ASSAGPEWDKNIQY

V gene: TRBV7-9
clone size: medium-sized
J gene: TRBJ2-1
CDR3 protein: ASTDHNEQF

V gene: TRBV2
clone size: few
J gene: TRBJ1-4
CDR3 protein: ASRSLRTVNEKLF

V gene: TRBV5-1
clone size: NA
J gene: TRBJ1-5
CDR3 protein: ASSLDRPSQPQH

V gene: TRBV6-4
clone size: NA
J gene: TRBJ2-3
CDR3 protein: ASSDSRLDTDTQY

V gene: TRBV27
clone size: many
J gene: TRBJ2-1
CDR3 protein: ASSFGGGNEQF

V gene: TRBV30
clone size: NA
J gene: TRBJ2-1
CDR3 protein: ARDSYNEQF

V gene: TRBV9
clone size: few
J gene: TRBJ2-1
CDR3 protein: ASSVGLSSYNEQF

V gene: TRBV7-7
clone size: NA
J gene: TRBJ1-1
CDR3 protein: ASSPDTGGRAF

V gene: TRBV7-3
clone size: NA
J gene: TRBJ1-1
CDR3 protein: ASSSGSEAF

V gene: TRBV7-2
clone size: NA
J gene: TRBJ1-6
CDR3 protein: ASSPPRGLGSPLH

V gene: TRBV7-3
clone size: NA
J gene: TRBJ2-7
CDR3 protein: ASSLSGGDEQY

V gene: TRBV19
clone size: NA
J gene: TRBJ2-2
CDR3 protein: ASSGGTATGELF

V gene: TRBV6-5
clone size: few
J gene: TRBJ2-3
CDR3 protein: ASSYSIPVNSDTQY

V gene: TRBV19
clone size: few
J gene: TRBJ1-4
CDR3 protein: ASSIRHGQINEKLF

V gene: TRBV7-9
clone size: NA
J gene: TRBJ1-6
CDR3 protein: ASSSEQGNNSPLH

V gene: TRBV2
clone size: few
J gene: TRBJ1-2
CDR3 protein: ASSEARTSHT

V gene: TRBV28
clone size: NA
J gene: TRBJ1-5
CDR3 protein: ASIPDRRDRPQH

V gene: TRBV9
clone size: NA
J gene: TRBJ2-2
CDR3 protein: ASSYSTVRDSGELF

V gene: TRBV6-5
clone size: NA
J gene: TRBJ2-7
CDR3 protein: ASSYSQNTYEQY

V gene: TRBV11-1
clone size: NA
J gene: TRBJ2-1
CDR3 protein: ASSLQLNYNEQF

V gene: TRBV5-1
clone size: few
J gene: TRBJ2-5
CDR3 protein: ASSLDGIGQETQY

V gene: TRBV19
clone size: NA
J gene: TRBJ1-5
CDR3 protein: ASSPFGGGGSNQPQH

V gene: TRBV5-4
clone size: NA
J gene: TRBJ2-5
CDR3 protein: ASSLGDSQETQY

V gene: TRBV6-1
clone size: NA
J gene: TRBJ2-1
CDR3 protein: ASSEARTRINEQF

V gene: TRBV5-4
clone size: few
J gene: TRBJ2-4
CDR3 protein: ASSLGAGGNIQY

V gene: TRBV18
clone size: NA
J gene: TRBJ2-7
CDR3 protein: ASSPGLEGYEQY

V gene: TRBV5-8
clone size: NA
J gene: TRBJ1-5
CDR3 protein: ASSPNNQPQH

V gene: TRBV30
clone size: NA
J gene: TRBJ1-1
CDR3 protein: AWMGISGREAF

V gene: TRBV19
clone size: NA
J gene: TRBJ1-5
CDR3 protein: ASSGGRNNQPQH

V gene: TRBV5-1
clone size: NA
J gene: TRBJ1-4
CDR3 protein: ASSLGGSVEKLF

V gene: TRBV7-2
clone size: once
J gene: TRBJ2-3
CDR3 protein: ASSRHGKGETDTQY

V gene: TRBV5-4
clone size: NA
J gene: TRBJ2-5
CDR3 protein: ASSSGFSAYQETQY

V gene: TRBV9
clone size: once
J gene: TRBJ2-5
CDR3 protein: ASSPAVGGETQY

V gene: TRBV13
clone size: few
J gene: TRBJ1-6
CDR3 protein: ASSLAGTGSSPLH

V gene: TRBV9
clone size: NA
J gene: TRBJ2-3
CDR3 protein: ASSSRGGGTDTQY

V gene: TRBV6-1
clone size: few
J gene: TRBJ1-5
CDR3 protein: ASNEFGGLEPQH

V gene: TRBV28
clone size: few
J gene: TRBJ2-7
CDR3 protein: ASSRTGSLNEQY